What follows describes a single TCR beta chain. The source of the sample is a study of control samples from healthy donors and cancer patients. The data were produced by immunoSEQ multiplex PCR, yet TCRdb's version contains in-frame clones alone and is incomplete. The sample yields roughly 73,000 clones, nearly 85% seen once. CDR1 is SGHAT, CDR2 FQNNGV, per germline. V was cut by 5 bases and J by 4 bases, with 11 bases left in between. The CDR3 length is 13 residues. This TCR was recovered from a man over 45 in good health. Sequencing was performed on blood. J is TRBJ1-2 and V is TRBV11-2, with D unclear. CDR3 protein: CASSVGLRYGYTF. CDR3 nucleotide sequence: TGTGCCAGCAGCGTCGGGCTGCGCTATGGCTACACCTTC.